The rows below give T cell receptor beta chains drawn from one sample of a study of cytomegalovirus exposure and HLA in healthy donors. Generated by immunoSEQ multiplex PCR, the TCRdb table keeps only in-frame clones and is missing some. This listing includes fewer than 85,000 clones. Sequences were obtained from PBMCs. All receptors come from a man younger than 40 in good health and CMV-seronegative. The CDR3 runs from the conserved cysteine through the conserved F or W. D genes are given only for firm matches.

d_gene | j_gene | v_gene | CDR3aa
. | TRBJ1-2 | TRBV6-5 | CATASSNYGYTF
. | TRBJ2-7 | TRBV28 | CASRIDTTYEQYF
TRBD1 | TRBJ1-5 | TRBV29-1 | CSVTDRGQPQHF
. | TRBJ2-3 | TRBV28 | CASSPDSSTDTQYF
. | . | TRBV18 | CASSSNYRVTEQYF
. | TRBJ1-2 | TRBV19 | CASSIGQLYGYTF
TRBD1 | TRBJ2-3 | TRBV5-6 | CASRLFDRGTDTQYF
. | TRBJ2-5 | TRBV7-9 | CASSLSGQLKETQYF
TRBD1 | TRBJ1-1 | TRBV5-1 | CASSRDRPEAFF
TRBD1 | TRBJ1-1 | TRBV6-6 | CASSLDRGAVTEAFF
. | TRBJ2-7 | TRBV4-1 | CASSQEEGINEQYF
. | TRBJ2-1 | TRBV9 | CASSTGGYNEQFF
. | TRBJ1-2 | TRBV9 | CASSVDPTHYGYTF
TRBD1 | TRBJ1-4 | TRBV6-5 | CATTGQGSEKLFF
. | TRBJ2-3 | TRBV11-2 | CASSPHVAVEDTQYF
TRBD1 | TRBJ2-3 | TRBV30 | CACGTGGVDTQYF
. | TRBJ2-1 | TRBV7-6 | CASSHLAEDNEQFF
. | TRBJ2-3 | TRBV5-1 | CASSLTTGSGTQYF
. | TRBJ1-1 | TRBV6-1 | CASSPLRGGDTEAFF
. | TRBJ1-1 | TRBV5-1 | CASSYEEGTTIFF
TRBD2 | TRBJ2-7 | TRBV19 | CASSIDLRLAVYEQYF
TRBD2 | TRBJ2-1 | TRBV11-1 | CASSTRLAGSFGQFF
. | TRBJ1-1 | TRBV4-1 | CASSQEGTVNTEAFF